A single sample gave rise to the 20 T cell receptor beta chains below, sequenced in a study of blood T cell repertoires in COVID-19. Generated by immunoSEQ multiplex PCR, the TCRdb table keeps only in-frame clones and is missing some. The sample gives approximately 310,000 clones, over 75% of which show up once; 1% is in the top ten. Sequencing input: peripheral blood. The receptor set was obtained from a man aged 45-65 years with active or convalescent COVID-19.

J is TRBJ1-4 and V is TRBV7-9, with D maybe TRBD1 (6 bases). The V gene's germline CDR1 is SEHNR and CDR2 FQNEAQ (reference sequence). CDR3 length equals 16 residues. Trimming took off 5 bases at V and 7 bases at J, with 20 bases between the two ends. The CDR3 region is CASSPLAGGFFEKLFF. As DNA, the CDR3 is TGTGCCAGCAGCCCCCTGGCGGGGGGCTTTTTTGAAAAACTGTTTTTT.

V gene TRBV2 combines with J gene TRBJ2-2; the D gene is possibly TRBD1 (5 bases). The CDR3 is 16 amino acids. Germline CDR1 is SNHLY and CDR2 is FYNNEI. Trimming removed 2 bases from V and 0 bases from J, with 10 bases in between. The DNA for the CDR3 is TGTGCCAGCAGTGAATCCCGGACAACGAACACCGGGGAGCTGTTTTTT. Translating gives CASSESRTTNTGELFF.

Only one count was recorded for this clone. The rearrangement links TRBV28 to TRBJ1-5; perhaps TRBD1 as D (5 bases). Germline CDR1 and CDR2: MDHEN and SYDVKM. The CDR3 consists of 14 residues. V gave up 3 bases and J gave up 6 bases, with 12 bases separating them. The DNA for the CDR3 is TGTGCCAGCAGTTTTGGGGGGAGCGGTCAGCCCCAGCATTTT. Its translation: CASSFGGSGQPQHF.

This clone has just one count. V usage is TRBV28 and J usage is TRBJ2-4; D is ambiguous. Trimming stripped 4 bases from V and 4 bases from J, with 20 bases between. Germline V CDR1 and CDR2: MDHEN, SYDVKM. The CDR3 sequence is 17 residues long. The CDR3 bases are TGTGCCAGCAGTTCCCCTCTGGCGAGACTCTCGAAAAACATTCAGTACTTC. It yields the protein CASSSPLARLSKNIQYF.

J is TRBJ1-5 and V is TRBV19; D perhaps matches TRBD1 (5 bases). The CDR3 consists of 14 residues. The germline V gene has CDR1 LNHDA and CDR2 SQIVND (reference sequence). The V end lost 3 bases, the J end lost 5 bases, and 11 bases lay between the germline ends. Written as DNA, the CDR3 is TGTGCCAGTAGTATCGCAGGGTTTGATCAGCCCCAGCATTTT. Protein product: CASSIAGFDQPQHF.

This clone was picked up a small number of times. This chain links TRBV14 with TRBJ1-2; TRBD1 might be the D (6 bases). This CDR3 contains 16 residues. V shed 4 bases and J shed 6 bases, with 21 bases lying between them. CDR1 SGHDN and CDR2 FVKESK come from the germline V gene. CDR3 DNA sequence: TGTGCCAGCAGCCCGTGGGGGGGGGCGCGTCGGAATGGCTACACCTTC. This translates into CASSPWGGARRNGYTF.

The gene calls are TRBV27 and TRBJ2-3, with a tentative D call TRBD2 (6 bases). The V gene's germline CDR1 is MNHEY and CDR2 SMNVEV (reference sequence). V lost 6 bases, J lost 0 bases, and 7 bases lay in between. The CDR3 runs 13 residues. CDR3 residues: CASRGTSTDTQYF. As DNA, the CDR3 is TGTGCCAGCAGGGGGACTAGCACAGATACGCAGTATTTT.

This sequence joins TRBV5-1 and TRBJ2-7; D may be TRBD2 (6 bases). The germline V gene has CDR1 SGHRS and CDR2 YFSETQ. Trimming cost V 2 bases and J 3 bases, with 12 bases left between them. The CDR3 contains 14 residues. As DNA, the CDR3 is TGCGCCAGCAGCTTTTTAGGGACTGGCTACGAGCAGTACTTC. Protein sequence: CASSFLGTGYEQYF.

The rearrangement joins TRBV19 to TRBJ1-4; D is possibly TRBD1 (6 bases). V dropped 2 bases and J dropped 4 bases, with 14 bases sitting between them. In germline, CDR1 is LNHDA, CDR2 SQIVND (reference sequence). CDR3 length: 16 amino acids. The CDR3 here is CASSINLGQLNEKLFF. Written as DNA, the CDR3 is TGTGCCAGTAGTATAAACCTAGGACAGCTTAATGAAAAACTGTTTTTT.

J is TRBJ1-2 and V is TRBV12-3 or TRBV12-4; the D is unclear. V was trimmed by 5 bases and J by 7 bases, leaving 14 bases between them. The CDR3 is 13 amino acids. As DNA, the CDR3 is TGTGCCAGCAGTCCCGGGTTGGAGGGTGGCTACACCTTC. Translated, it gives CASSPGLEGGYTF.

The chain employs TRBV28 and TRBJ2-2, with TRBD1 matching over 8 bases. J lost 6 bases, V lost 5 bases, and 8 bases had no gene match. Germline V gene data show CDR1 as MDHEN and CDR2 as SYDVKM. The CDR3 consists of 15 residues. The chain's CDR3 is CASSAWTGPPGELFF. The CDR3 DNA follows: TGTGCCAGCAGTGCATGGACAGGGCCCCCCGGGGAGCTGTTTTTT.

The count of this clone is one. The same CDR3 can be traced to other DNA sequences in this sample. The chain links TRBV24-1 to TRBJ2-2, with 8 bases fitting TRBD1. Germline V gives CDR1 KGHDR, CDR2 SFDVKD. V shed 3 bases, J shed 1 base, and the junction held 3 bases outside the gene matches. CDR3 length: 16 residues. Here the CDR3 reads CATSDPGQGNTGELFF. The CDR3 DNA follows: TGTGCCACCAGTGATCCCGGACAGGGGAACACCGGGGAGCTGTTTTTT.

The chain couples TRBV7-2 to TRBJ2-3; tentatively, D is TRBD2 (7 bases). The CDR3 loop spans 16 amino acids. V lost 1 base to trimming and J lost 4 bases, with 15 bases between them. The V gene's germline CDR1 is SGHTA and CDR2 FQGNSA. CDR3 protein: CASSLGSGGVADTQYF. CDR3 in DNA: TGTGCCAGCAGCTTAGGGTCGGGGGGCGTAGCAGATACGCAGTATTTT.

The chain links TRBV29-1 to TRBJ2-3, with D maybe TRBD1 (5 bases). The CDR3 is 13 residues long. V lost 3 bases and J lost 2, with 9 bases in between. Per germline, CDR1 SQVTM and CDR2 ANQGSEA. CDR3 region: CSVDRDYTDTQYF. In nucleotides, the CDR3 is TGCAGCGTTGACAGGGATTACACAGATACGCAGTATTTT.

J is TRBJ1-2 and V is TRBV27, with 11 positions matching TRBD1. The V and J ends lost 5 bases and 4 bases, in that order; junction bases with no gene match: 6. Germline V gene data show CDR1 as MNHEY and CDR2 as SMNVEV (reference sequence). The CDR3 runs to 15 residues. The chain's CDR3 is CASSHGTGGSYGYTF. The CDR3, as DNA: TGTGCCAGCAGTCACGGGACAGGGGGAAGCTATGGCTACACCTTC.

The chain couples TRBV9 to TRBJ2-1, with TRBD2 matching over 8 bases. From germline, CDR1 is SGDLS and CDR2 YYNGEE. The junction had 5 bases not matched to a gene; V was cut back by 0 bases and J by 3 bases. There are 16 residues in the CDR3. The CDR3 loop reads CASSVGTGGNYNEQFF. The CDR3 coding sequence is TGTGCCAGCAGCGTAGGAACGGGAGGGAACTACAATGAGCAGTTCTTC.

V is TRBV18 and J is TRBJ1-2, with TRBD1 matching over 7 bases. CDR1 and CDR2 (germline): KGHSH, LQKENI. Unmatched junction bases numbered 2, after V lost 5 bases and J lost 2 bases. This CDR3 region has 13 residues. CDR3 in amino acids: CASSLGGNYGYTF. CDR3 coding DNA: TGTGCCAGCTCATTAGGGGGCAACTATGGCTACACCTTC.

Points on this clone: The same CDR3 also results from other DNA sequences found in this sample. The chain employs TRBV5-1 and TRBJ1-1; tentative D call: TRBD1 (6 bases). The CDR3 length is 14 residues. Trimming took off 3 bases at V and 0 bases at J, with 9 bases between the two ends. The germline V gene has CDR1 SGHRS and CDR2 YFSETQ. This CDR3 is CASSSTGLNTEAFF. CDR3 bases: TGCGCCAGCAGCTCAACAGGGTTGAACACTGAAGCTTTCTTT.

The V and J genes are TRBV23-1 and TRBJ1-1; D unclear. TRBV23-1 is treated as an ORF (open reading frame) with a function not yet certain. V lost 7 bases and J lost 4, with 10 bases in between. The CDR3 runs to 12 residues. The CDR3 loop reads CASIRVGTEAFF. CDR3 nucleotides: TGCGCCAGCATCCGGGTGGGCACTGAAGCTTTCTTT.

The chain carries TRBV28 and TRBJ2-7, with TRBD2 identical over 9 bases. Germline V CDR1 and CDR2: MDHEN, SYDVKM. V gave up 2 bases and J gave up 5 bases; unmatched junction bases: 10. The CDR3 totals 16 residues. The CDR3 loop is CASSLQSIAGVDEQYF. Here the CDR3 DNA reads TGTGCCAGCAGTTTACAATCTATAGCGGGAGTGGACGAGCAGTACTTC. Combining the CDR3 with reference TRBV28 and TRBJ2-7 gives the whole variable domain DVKVTQSSRYLVKRTGEKVFLECVQDMDHENMFWYRQDPGLGLRLIYFSYDVKMKEKGDIPEGYSVSREKKERFSLILESASTNQTSMYLCASSLQSIAGVDEQYFGPGTRLTVT.